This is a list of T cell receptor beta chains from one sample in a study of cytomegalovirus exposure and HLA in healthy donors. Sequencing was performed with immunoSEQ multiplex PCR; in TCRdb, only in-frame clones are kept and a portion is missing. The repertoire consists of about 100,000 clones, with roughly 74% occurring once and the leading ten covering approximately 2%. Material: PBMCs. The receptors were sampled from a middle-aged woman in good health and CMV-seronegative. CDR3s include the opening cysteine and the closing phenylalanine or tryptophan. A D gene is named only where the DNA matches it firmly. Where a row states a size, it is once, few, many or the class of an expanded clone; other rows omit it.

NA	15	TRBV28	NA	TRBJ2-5	CASSFQVLNEETQYF	TGTGCCAGCAGTTTTCAGGTGTTGAATGAAGAGACCCAGTACTTC
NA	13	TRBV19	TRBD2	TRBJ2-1	CASRFELAGVQFF	TGTGCCAGTAGGTTCGAACTAGCGGGAGTACAGTTCTTC
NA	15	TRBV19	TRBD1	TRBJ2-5	CASSTPDRDQETQYF	TGTGCCAGTAGTACCCCGGACAGGGACCAAGAGACCCAGTACTTC
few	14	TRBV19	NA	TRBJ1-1	CASSTGGENTEAFF	TGTGCCAGTAGTACCGGCGGGGAGAACACTGAAGCTTTCTTT
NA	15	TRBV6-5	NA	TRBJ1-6	CASSYSAGLFSPLHF	TGTGCCAGCAGTTACTCGGCAGGGTTGTTTTCACCCCTCCACTTT
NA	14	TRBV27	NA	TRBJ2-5	CASYTGPNQETQYF	TGTGCCAGCTACACAGGCCCTAACCAAGAGACCCAGTACTTC
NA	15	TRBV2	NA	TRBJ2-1	CASSINGQGGDEQFF	TGTGCCAGCAGTATAAACGGACAGGGAGGGGATGAGCAGTTCTTC
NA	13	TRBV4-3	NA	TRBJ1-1	CASSQGHRTEAFF	TGCGCCAGCAGCCAAGGACATCGCACTGAAGCTTTCTTT
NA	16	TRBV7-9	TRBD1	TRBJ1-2	CSSSLAQGAVAYGYTF	TGTTCCAGCAGCTTAGCCCAGGGGGCCGTCGCCTATGGCTACACCTTC
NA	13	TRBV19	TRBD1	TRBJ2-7	CASSRDREYEQYF	TGTGCCAGTAGCCGGGACAGGGAGTACGAGCAGTACTTC
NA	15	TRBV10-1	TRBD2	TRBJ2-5	CASSAVAGGMETQYF	TGCGCCAGCAGTGCAGTTGCGGGAGGGATGGAGACCCAGTACTTC
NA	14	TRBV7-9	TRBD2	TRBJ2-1	CSSSLVSLADEQFF	TGTTCCAGCAGCTTAGTGTCACTAGCGGATGAGCAGTTCTTC
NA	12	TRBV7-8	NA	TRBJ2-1	CASSLVHGEQFF	TGTGCCAGCAGCTTAGTCCACGGGGAGCAGTTCTTC
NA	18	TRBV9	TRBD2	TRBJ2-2	CASSVIGVAGGNTGELFF	TGTGCCAGCAGCGTCATCGGGGTAGCGGGGGGTAACACCGGGGAGCTGTTTTTT
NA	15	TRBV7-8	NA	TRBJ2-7	CASSLESGLGYEQYF	TGTGCCAGCAGCTTAGAGTCGGGATTAGGCTACGAGCAGTACTTC
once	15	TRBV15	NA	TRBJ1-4	CATSRGQEDTEKLFF	TGTGCCACCAGCAGAGGACAGGAAGACACTGAAAAACTGTTTTTT
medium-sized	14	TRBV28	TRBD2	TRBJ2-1	CASSFLASGNEQFF	TGTGCCAGCAGTTTCCTAGCTAGCGGGAATGAGCAGTTCTTC
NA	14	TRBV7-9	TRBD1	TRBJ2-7	CSSSLGQNLYEQYF	TGTTCCAGCAGCTTGGGACAGAACCTCTACGAGCAGTACTTC
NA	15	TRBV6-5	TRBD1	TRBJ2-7	CASTKGASYPYEQYF	TGTGCCAGCACCAAGGGGGCCTCCTATCCCTACGAGCAGTACTTC
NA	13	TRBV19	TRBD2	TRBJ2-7	CASGGGTTYEQYF	TGTGCCAGTGGGGGGGGGACCACCTACGAGCAGTACTTC
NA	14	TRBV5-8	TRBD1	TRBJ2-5	CASSLDRGQETQYF	TGTGCCAGCAGCCTTGACAGGGGACAAGAGACCCAGTACTTC
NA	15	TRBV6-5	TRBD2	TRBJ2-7	CASSRGGSDYYEQYF	TGTGCCAGCAGCCGGGGGGGGAGCGATTACTACGAGCAGTACTTC
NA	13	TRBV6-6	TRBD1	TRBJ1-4	CASRTGVDEKLFF	TGTGCCAGCAGAACAGGGGTGGATGAAAAACTGTTTTTT
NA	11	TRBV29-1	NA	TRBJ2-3	CSVTDADTQYF	TGCAGCGTTACTGATGCAGATACGCAGTATTTT
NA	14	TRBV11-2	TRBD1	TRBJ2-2	CASNRGAYTGELFF	TGTGCCAGTAACAGGGGGGCATACACCGGGGAGCTGTTTTTT
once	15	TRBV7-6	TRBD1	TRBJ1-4	CASSLIGQGAEKLFF	TGTGCCAGCAGCTTAATCGGACAGGGGGCTGAAAAACTGTTTTTT
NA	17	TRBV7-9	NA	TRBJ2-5	CASSLTRAPGPKETQYF	TGTGCCAGCAGCTTGACTAGAGCACCGGGCCCGAAAGAGACCCAGTACTTC
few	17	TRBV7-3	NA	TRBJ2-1	CASSLKVGGQISNEQFF	TGTGCCAGCAGCTTAAAGGTGGGGGGGCAAATATCCAATGAGCAGTTCTTC
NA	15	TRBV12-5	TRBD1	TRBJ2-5	CASGLVQGWQETQYF	TGTGCTAGTGGTTTGGTACAGGGGTGGCAAGAGACCCAGTACTTC
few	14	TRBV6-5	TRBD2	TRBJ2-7	CASQPPSGAYEQYF	TGTGCCTCCCAACCCCCTAGCGGAGCCTACGAGCAGTACTTC
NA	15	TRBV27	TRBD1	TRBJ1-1	CASSSLQGAGTEAFF	TGTGCCAGCAGTTCACTTCAGGGGGCCGGCACTGAAGCTTTCTTT
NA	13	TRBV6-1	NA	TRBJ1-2	CASSQDFNYGYTF	TGTGCCAGCAGTCAGGACTTCAACTATGGCTACACCTTC
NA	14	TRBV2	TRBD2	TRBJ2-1	CASRTGTSNNEQFF	TGTGCCAGCAGAACCGGGACTAGCAACAATGAGCAGTTCTTC
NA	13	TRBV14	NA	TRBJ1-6	CASSQVLTSPLHF	TGTGCCAGCAGCCAAGTCCTAACTTCACCCCTCCACTTT
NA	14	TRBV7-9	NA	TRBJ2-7	CASGLGGGKDEQYF	TGTGCCAGCGGCTTAGGGGGGGGTAAGGACGAGCAGTACTTC